These T cell receptor beta chains were read from a single sample in a study of CD8+ T cells in alopecia areata. The protocol was immunoSEQ multiplex PCR, while the TCRdb copy is restricted to in-frame clones and leaves out a portion. This sample has under 250,000 clones, with about 53% found just once. This material consisted of CD4+ T cells sorted from blood, taken at week 0. The receptors shown here come from a human donor with alopecia areata. CDR3s include the opening cysteine and the closing phenylalanine or tryptophan. The order of the fields is J gene, V gene, CDR3 length, D gene, CDR3 protein. The D gene is left open where the match is weak.

TRBJ1-2	TRBV29-1	12	TRBD1	CSVVEGAQGYTF
TRBJ1-1	TRBV25-1	14	NA	CASSEGTFNTEAFF
TRBJ2-7	TRBV9	15	TRBD2	CASSVGTSGTYEQYF
TRBJ2-5	TRBV5-1	15	NA	CASSLVRGRGETQYF
TRBJ1-2	TRBV10-3	14	TRBD1	CAIRPTGTGDGYTF
TRBJ1-1	TRBV7-9	16	NA	CASRGTRDRKNTEAFF
TRBJ1-5	TRBV7-9	16	NA	CASSLETNGRNQPQHF
TRBJ2-3	TRBV6-5	14	NA	CASSYRTVTDTQYF
TRBJ1-2	TRBV19	13	NA	CASSMTDPYGYTF
TRBJ2-5	TRBV2	14	TRBD1	CASRSGQHQETQYF
TRBJ1-2	TRBV30	13	TRBD1	CAWNLQGTYGYTF
TRBJ2-3	TRBV7-3	16	NA	CASSLAGTRATDTQYF
TRBJ2-5	TRBV18	14	NA	CASSPPRAGETQYF
TRBJ2-7	TRBV29-1	17	TRBD2	CSVTQLAGAQSGYEQYF
TRBJ2-3	TRBV5-8	15	NA	CASTPGDRYTDTQYF
TRBJ2-1	TRBV28	15	TRBD2	CASSGLAGAYNEQFF
TRBJ2-7	TRBV4-2	15	NA	CASSQDLDYTYEQYF
TRBJ1-1	TRBV30	11	NA	CAGYSQGTAFF